The 11 T cell receptor beta chains below come from one sample, sequenced in a study of OX40 agonist ivuxolimab in advanced cancers. The protocol was immunoSEQ multiplex PCR, while the TCRdb copy is restricted to in-frame clones and leaves out a portion. The sample holds more than 100,000 clones, 90% seen once. The sample consisted of CD4+ or CD8+ T cells sorted from blood, taken in a trial of the OX40 agonist ivuxolimab. These receptors originate from an adult with an advanced solid tumor such as melanoma, head and neck, liver or kidney cancer.

The chain is built from TRBV4-2 and TRBJ2-7; D unresolved. Trimming shortened V by 4 bases and J by 9 bases, and 13 bases separated the two germline ends. The CDR3 is 12 amino acids. Germline V gives CDR1 LGHNA, CDR2 YNFKEQ. The CDR3 loop is CASSRRILGQYF. The CDR3 nucleotides read TGTGCCAGCAGCCGAAGAATTTTGGGGCAGTACTTC.

The chain couples TRBV2 to TRBJ1-1, with D unresolved. The V end was cut by 4 bases, the J end by 8 bases, with 8 bases between. The CDR3 loop spans 11 amino acids. Germline CDR1 and CDR2: SNHLY and FYNNEI. CDR3 DNA sequence: TGTGCCAGCAGTGGCCGGGAGGAAGCTTTCTTT. Its protein product is CASSGREEAFF.

The rearrangement links TRBV5-4 to TRBJ1-1; TRBD1 might be the D (5 bases). Germline V gives CDR1 SGHNT, CDR2 YYREEE (reference sequence). V was trimmed by 2 bases and J by 4 bases, leaving 9 bases between them. This CDR3 contains 13 residues. The DNA of the CDR3 is TGTGCCAGCAGCTTTTGGGGGTTCACTGAAGCTTTCTTT. This sequence encodes CASSFWGFTEAFF.

DNA for the CDR3: TGTGCCAGTAGTATAGCAGGGGCCTACAATGAGCAGTTCTTC. Residues: CASSIAGAYNEQFF. The chain joins TRBV19 to TRBJ2-1; TRBD1 is a possible D gene (6 bases). CDR1 is LNHDA, CDR2 SQIVND, per germline (reference sequence). V lost 1 base, J lost 2 bases, and 6 bases lay in between. CDR3 size: 14 residues.

The chain uses TRBV19 and TRBJ1-4; maybe TRBD1 (6 bases). Deletions cut 3 bases from V and 8 bases from J, with 13 bases between. Per the germline V gene, CDR1 is LNHDA and CDR2 is SQIVND (reference sequence). The CDR3 totals 14 residues. The CDR3 sequence is CASSMGRGGEKLFF. CDR3 bases: TGTGCCAGTAGTATGGGCAGGGGTGGCGAAAAACTGTTTTTT.

The rearrangement joins TRBV28 to TRBJ1-2; D is uncertain. CDR1 is MDHEN, CDR2 SYDVKM, per germline. The CDR3 has 12 amino acids. V lost 10 bases and J 4 bases, leaving 13 bases between the germline ends. CDR3: CATGSVSYGYTF. The CDR3 DNA follows: TGTGCCACCGGGTCGGTGAGCTATGGCTACACCTTC.

This clone was observed a single time. The V call is TRBV6-5, the J call TRBJ1-2, with 7 nucleotides matching TRBD1. Trimming took 5 bases from V and 4 from J; bases not matched to a gene: 4. Germline V lookup: CDR1 MNHEY, CDR2 SVGAGI. The CDR3 extends over 13 amino acids. The CDR3 loop is CASSPTGAYGYTF. DNA of the CDR3: TGTGCCAGCAGTCCTACAGGGGCCTATGGCTACACCTTC.

The rearrangement links TRBV7-2 to TRBJ2-5; 7 bases are shared with TRBD1. V shed 1 base and J 4 bases; nucleotides not matched to a gene: 6. The CDR3 consists of 15 residues. Germline values: CDR1 SGHTA, CDR2 FQGNSA. CDR3 protein: CASSLVAGGRETQYF. CDR3 DNA: TGTGCCAGCAGCTTAGTAGCAGGGGGTAGAGAGACCCAGTACTTC. The full variable domain, completed using reference TRBV7-2 and TRBJ2-5, is GAGVSQSPSNKVTEKGKDVELRCDPISGHTALYWYRQSLGQGLEFLIYFQGNSAPDKSGLPSDRFSAERTGGSVSTLTIQRTQQEDSAVYLCASSLVAGGRETQYFGPGTRLLVL.

This chain joins TRBV5-4 and TRBJ2-2, with 8 bases lining up with TRBD2. J lost 4 bases, V lost 5 bases, and 13 bases had no gene match. CDR1 is SGHNT and CDR2 is YYREEE in the germline V gene (reference sequence). There are 17 residues in the CDR3. Here the CDR3 DNA reads TGTGCCAGCAGGGCGGGAGGCGGGGGTAGGTTCACCGGGGAGCTGTTTTTT. It encodes CASRAGGGGRFTGELFF.

The chain recombines TRBV7-3 with TRBJ2-3; D is ambiguous. The CDR3 runs 13 residues. Per the germline V gene, CDR1 is SGHTA and CDR2 is FQGTGA. The germline V and J ends were trimmed by 5 bases and 3 bases, with 9 bases remaining between them. DNA of the CDR3: TGTGCCAGCAGCCCGACCCGAACAGATACGCAGTATTTT. Translated: CASSPTRTDTQYF.

The chain recombines TRBV7-3 with TRBJ2-3, with a tentative D call TRBD2 (5 bases). The CDR3 loop spans 14 amino acids. V lost 2 bases and J 2 bases, leaving 8 bases between the germline ends. The V gene's germline CDR1 is SGHTA and CDR2 FQGTGA. CDR3 sequence (DNA): TGTGCCAGCAGCTTATGGGGAGTCACAGATACGCAGTATTTT. This codes for CASSLWGVTDTQYF.